This passage covers 29 T cell receptor beta chains from one sample sequenced in a study of technical replicates of blood from several donors. Profiling relied on immunoSEQ multiplex PCR, and the TCRdb table lists in-frame clones only, not all of them. The sample records roughly 72,000 clones, 95% to 97% being singletons. The sample consisted of T cells isolated from PBMCs. These receptors came from a human donor in good health.

The chain carries TRBV4-2 and TRBJ1-1; D call uncertain. The V and J ends lost 1 base and 10 bases respectively, with 16 bases between them. There are 14 residues in the CDR3. Germline loops: CDR1 LGHNA, CDR2 YNFKEQ. Written as DNA, the CDR3 is TGTGCCAGCAGCCAAGGGCTAGAAGTGTTGGTAGCTTTCTTT. It is translated as CASSQGLEVLVAFF.

J is TRBJ2-3 and V is TRBV30, with 8 bases that match TRBD2. The ends lost 0 bases at V and 5 bases at J; junction bases unmatched: 7. Germline CDR1 is GTSNPN and CDR2 is SVGIG (reference sequence). There are 15 residues in the CDR3. Here the CDR3 reads CAWSVMGLVGDTQYF. In DNA, the CDR3 is TGTGCCTGGAGTGTAATGGGACTAGTGGGAGATACGCAGTATTTT. The whole variable domain, remainder taken from reference TRBV30 and TRBJ2-3, is SQTIHQWPATLVQPVGSPLSLECTVEGTSNPNLYWYRQAAGRGLQLLFYSVGIGQISSEVPQNLSASRPQDRQFILSSKKLLLSDSGFYLCAWSVMGLVGDTQYFGPGTRLTVL.

The chain has TRBV10-3 and TRBJ1-2; 10 nucleotides match TRBD1. Germline CDR1 ENHRY, CDR2 SYGVKD. The CDR3 has 13 residues. J lost 3 bases, V lost 6 bases, and 1 base had no gene match. Here the CDR3 reads CAIRDRGDYGYTF. The CDR3 coding sequence is TGTGCCATCAGGGACAGGGGGGACTATGGCTACACCTTC.

The chain is built from TRBV27 and TRBJ2-7; 7 positions match TRBD2. V lost 1 base, J lost 2 bases, and 17 bases stayed unmatched. Per the germline V gene, CDR1 is MNHEY and CDR2 is SMNVEV (reference sequence). The CDR3 contains 19 residues. This CDR3 is CASSLYLGNISGVPYEQYF. In nucleotides, the CDR3 is TGTGCCAGCAGTTTATATCTGGGAAATATCAGCGGGGTCCCCTACGAGCAGTACTTC.

The rearrangement joins TRBV5-4 to TRBJ2-3; tentative D call: TRBD1 (6 bases). The CDR3 consists of 14 residues. Germline CDR1 SGHNT, CDR2 YYREEE (reference sequence). V was pared by 4 bases and J by 3 bases, with 12 bases between. The CDR3 loop is CASSTDRITDTQYF. The DNA for the CDR3 is TGTGCCAGCAGCACCGACAGGATAACAGATACGCAGTATTTT.

This sequence joins TRBV2 and TRBJ2-1; D is possibly TRBD2 (6 bases). Germline CDR1 and CDR2: SNHLY and FYNNEI. CDR3 length: 16 amino acids. V gave up 0 bases and J gave up 2 bases, with 11 bases separating them. CDR3 bases: TGTGCCAGCAGTGAAGCAAGGAGGGGCCCCTACAATGAGCAGTTCTTC. Residues: CASSEARRGPYNEQFF.

The chain combines TRBV28 with TRBJ1-2; tentatively, D is TRBD1 (6 bases). CDR1 is MDHEN and CDR2 is SYDVKM in the germline V gene. V was shortened by 8 bases and J by 9 bases, with 13 bases between the two germline ends. CDR3 length: 11 residues. CDR3 sequence reads: CASGATGRYTF. The CDR3 DNA reads as TGTGCCAGCGGGGCAACAGGGCGCTACACCTTC.

V is TRBV7-9 and J is TRBJ2-5; 8 positions match TRBD2. The germline CDR1 and CDR2 sequences are SEHNR and FQNEAQ (reference sequence). V gave up 3 bases and J gave up 5 bases; unmatched junction bases: 14. This CDR3 comprises 17 residues. The CDR3 reads CASSLSGSEVLKETQYF. The DNA for the CDR3 is TGTGCCAGCAGCTTGAGCGGGAGCGAGGTCCTCAAGGAGACCCAGTACTTC.

This clone was detected only once. The chain couples TRBV5-6 to TRBJ2-3; D is perhaps TRBD2 (5 bases). The CDR3 has 17 residues. Per germline, CDR1 SGHDT and CDR2 YYEEEE. Trimming took off 2 bases at V and 3 bases at J, with 19 bases between the two ends. The CDR3 spells CASSFPGLGERTDTQYF. CDR3 in DNA: TGTGCCAGCAGCTTCCCCGGACTGGGAGAGAGGACAGATACGCAGTATTTT. Full variable domain (remainder filled in from reference TRBV5-6 and TRBJ2-3): DAGVTQSPTHLIKTRGQQVTLRCSPKSGHDTVSWYQQALGQGPQFIFQYYEEEERQRGNFPDRFSGHQFPNYSSELNVNALLLGDSALYLCASSFPGLGERTDTQYFGPGTRLTVL.

The rearrangement joins TRBV23-1 to TRBJ1-5, with D maybe TRBD1 (5 bases). TRBV23-1 is classed as an ORF, of uncertain function. CDR3 size: 21 residues. Trimming pared 0 bases from V and 0 bases from J, leaving 24 bases between. The CDR3 DNA sequence: TGCGCCAGCAGTCAATCGATCGGGGGTGCTACGTTGGTGTATAGCAATCAGCCCCAGCATTTT. Residues: CASSQSIGGATLVYSNQPQHF.

Here the CDR3 reads CASTRQGSHEQYF. CDR3 in DNA: TGTGCCAGTACGAGACAGGGGAGCCACGAGCAGTACTTC. The V call is TRBV19, the J call TRBJ2-7, with TRBD1 identical over 8 bases. The CDR3 is 13 amino acids. V was clipped by 7 bases and J by 5 bases; unmatched bases: 7. Germline V gene lookup returns CDR1 LNHDA and CDR2 SQIVND (reference sequence).

J is TRBJ2-5 and V is TRBV28; 8 nucleotides agree with TRBD1. Germline CDR1 reads MDHEN; CDR2 reads SYDVKM. V dropped 5 bases and J dropped 5; count of bases not matched to a gene: 13. This CDR3 comprises 16 residues. The CDR3 spells CASSQDPGQADETQYF. CDR3 sequence (DNA): TGTGCCAGCAGTCAAGACCCGGGACAGGCGGACGAGACCCAGTACTTC.

The V gene is TRBV7-2, the J gene TRBJ2-5, with 13 bases that match TRBD2. V shed 4 bases and J 6 bases; nucleotides not matched to a gene: 11. The length of the CDR3 is 17 residues. Per the germline V gene, CDR1 is SGHTA and CDR2 is FQGNSA. CDR3 sequence: CASSSWTSGRWVKTQYF. The CDR3 region has the DNA TGTGCCAGCAGCTCCTGGACTAGCGGGAGATGGGTAAAGACCCAGTACTTC.

The genes are TRBV25-1 and TRBJ1-2, with 9 bases matching TRBD1. V lost 4 bases to trimming and J lost 8 bases; unmatched junction nucleotides: 2. The CDR3 sequence is 12 residues long. Looked up from germline, CDR1 is MGHDK and CDR2 is SYGVNS. The CDR3 DNA reads as TGTGCCAGCAGTGGGACAGGGGTAGGCTACACCTTC. Protein: CASSGTGVGYTF.

The V and J genes are TRBV5-4 and TRBJ2-7; no clear D gene. In germline, CDR1 is SGHNT, CDR2 YYREEE (reference sequence). The CDR3 covers 12 residues. V shed 5 bases and J shed 8 bases, with 14 bases lying between them. The CDR3 loop reads CASSQDLRQQYF. The CDR3 DNA reads as TGTGCCAGCAGTCAGGATTTACGACAGCAGTACTTC.

This chain uses TRBV29-1 with TRBJ2-7, with 8 bases aligning to TRBD2. Trimming removed 6 bases from V and 4 bases from J; junction bases left unmatched: 8. The CDR3 extends over 13 amino acids. Germline V lookup: CDR1 SQVTM, CDR2 ANQGSEA. Written as DNA, the CDR3 is TGCAGCGTGCGACCCCGGGAGGGGTACGAGCAGTACTTC. Translation gives CSVRPREGYEQYF.

V gene TRBV19 combines with J gene TRBJ2-7; 12 bases align to TRBD2. V shed 4 bases, J shed 6 bases, and the junction held 7 bases outside the gene matches. This CDR3 region has 15 residues. In germline, CDR1 is LNHDA, CDR2 SQIVND (reference sequence). Here the CDR3 reads CASSTLPGLAGEQYF. The CDR3 region has the DNA TGTGCCAGTAGTACCCTCCCGGGACTAGCGGGCGAGCAGTACTTC.

The chain recombines TRBV11-3 with TRBJ1-2; no reliable D call. The germline V gene has CDR1 SGHNT and CDR2 YENEEA. CDR3 length equals 14 residues. The V gene lost 3 bases and the J gene lost 3 bases, with 11 bases spanning the gap. CDR3 residues: CASSFSVRDYGYTF. The CDR3 coding sequence is TGTGCCAGCAGCTTCAGCGTCCGGGACTATGGCTACACCTTC.

The rearrangement joins TRBV12-1 to TRBJ2-5; the listed D gene, TRBD2, was not tested against the DNA. TRBV12-1 corresponds to a pseudogene. This CDR3 comprises 17 residues. CDR3 bases: TGTGCCAGCAGCTTCCTCATGGTCCAGGAGGGCCTTGAGACCCAGTACTTC. Its protein product is CASSFLMVQEGLETQYF.

The chain has TRBV7-2 and TRBJ1-2, with D tentatively TRBD1 (5 bases). The CDR3 is 16 residues long. Germline loops: CDR1 SGHTA, CDR2 FQGNSA. V was cut by 2 bases and J by 6 bases, with 19 bases left in between. Here the CDR3 DNA reads TGTGCCAGCAGCTTAATGGGATTGGGGGGTGACGATGGCTACACCTTC. It codes for CASSLMGLGGDDGYTF.

This clone was seen only once. V gene TRBV28 combines with J gene TRBJ2-5; TRBD2 matches 11 bases. This CDR3 is built from 16 residues. J gave up 2 bases and V 5 bases, and 7 bases lay outside the gene matches. Germline loops: CDR1 MDHEN, CDR2 SYDVKM. The CDR3 sequence is CASSPTSGGNQETQYF. The CDR3, as DNA: TGTGCCAGCAGTCCTACTAGCGGGGGAAATCAAGAGACCCAGTACTTC.

The J gene is TRBJ2-7, the V gene TRBV29-1, with D perhaps matching TRBD2 (6 bases). Trimming removed 4 bases from V and 1 base from J, with 14 bases in between. The germline V gene has CDR1 SQVTM and CDR2 ANQGSEA. The CDR3 is made up of 14 amino acids. The CDR3 DNA reads as TGCAGCGTTGTAAGGATGGCGGGATCCTACGAGCAGTACTTC. Amino acid sequence: CSVVRMAGSYEQYF.

The CDR3 DNA reads as TGTGCCAGCAGCCAAGTGTCGTCGGGGGAGTACGAGCAGTACTTC. This encodes CASSQVSSGEYEQYF. The rearrangement joins TRBV4-2 to TRBJ2-7; a weak D match, TRBD2 (6 bases). The V gene's germline CDR1 is LGHNA and CDR2 YNFKEQ. The CDR3 loop spans 15 amino acids. Trimming shortened V by 1 base and J by 4 bases, and 14 bases separated the two germline ends.

The chain links TRBV19 to TRBJ2-7; 13 bases match TRBD2. There are 16 residues in the CDR3. Germline V gene sequence: CDR1 LNHDA, CDR2 SQIVND (reference sequence). Trimming at V came to 4 bases and at J to 4 bases, leaving 7 bases not matched to a gene. The chain's CDR3 is CASSTPWTSGRYEQYF. The CDR3 coding sequence is TGTGCCAGTAGTACTCCCTGGACTAGCGGGAGATACGAGCAGTACTTC.

The rearrangement uses TRBV28 and TRBJ2-7; 8 positions agree with TRBD1. V was pared by 5 bases and J by 3 bases, with 6 bases of the junction left unmatched. Germline V lookup: CDR1 MDHEN, CDR2 SYDVKM. The CDR3 covers 14 residues. The DNA for the CDR3 is TGTGCCAGCAGTCCCCCCACAGGGGGCTACGAGCAGTACTTC. It codes for CASSPPTGGYEQYF.

The chain has TRBV27 and TRBJ2-2, with a possible D match to TRBD1 (5 bases). The germline V gene encodes CDR1 MNHEY and CDR2 SMNVEV (reference sequence). The germline V and J ends were trimmed by 5 bases and 7 bases, with 14 bases remaining between them. The CDR3 has 14 amino acids. The CDR3 nucleotides read TGTGCCAGCAGTGGACAAAGCCTACTCGGGGAGCTGTTTTTT. Protein sequence: CASSGQSLLGELFF.

This rearrangement joins TRBV13 to TRBJ2-1; possible D gene TRBD2, 6 bases. Germline V gives CDR1 PRHDT, CDR2 FYEKMQ (reference sequence). CDR3 size: 14 residues. The V end lost 5 bases, the J end lost 6 bases, and 14 bases lay between the germline ends. The CDR3 sequence is CASSLGLIGNEQFF. The CDR3 bases are TGTGCCAGCAGCCTGGGACTCATCGGCAATGAGCAGTTCTTC.

This chain joins TRBV7-9 and TRBJ2-5; 8 nucleotides line up with TRBD1. Germline trimming cut 3 bases from V and 5 bases from J; bases unmatched to any gene: 8. CDR3 size: 15 residues. The germline V gene encodes CDR1 SEHNR and CDR2 FQNEAQ (reference sequence). The CDR3 is CASSFPTGEEETQYF. CDR3 nucleotide sequence: TGTGCCAGCAGCTTCCCGACAGGGGAGGAGGAGACCCAGTACTTC.

This clone has a single count. This chain uses TRBV11-2 with TRBJ2-1; 9 bases map to TRBD1. The CDR3 length is 16 residues. CDR1 is SGHAT, CDR2 FQNNGV, per germline. V shed 4 bases and J 8 bases; nucleotides not matched to a gene: 12. CDR3 nucleotides: TGTGCCAGCAGCTCTAATACCGGGACAGGGAGAGATGAGCAGTTCTTC. This sequence encodes CASSSNTGTGRDEQFF.